What follows are 21 T cell receptor beta chains derived from one specimen sequenced in a study of control samples from healthy donors and cancer patients. Profiled with immunoSEQ multiplex PCR; TCRdb holds only in-frame clones, not every one. Among about 92,000 clones, 82% were seen once, and the ten largest hold 8.5% to 10%. Sequencing was performed on blood. These receptors were collected from a woman aged 55-69 years in good health.

The rearrangement joins TRBV3-1 (or the pseudogene TRBV3-2) to TRBJ1-4, with TRBD1 identical over 7 bases. Germline CDR1 and CDR2: LGHDT and YNNKEL (reference sequence). The CDR3 length is 14 residues. The V gene end was trimmed by 6 bases and the J gene end by 7 bases; junction bases not matched to a gene: 8. CDR3 in amino acids: CASSTTGRSEKLFF. As DNA, the CDR3 is TGTGCCAGCAGTACGACAGGGCGATCTGAAAAACTGTTTTTT.

This chain uses TRBV24-1 with TRBJ1-1; weak D call: TRBD1 (5 bases). Germline V gene lookup returns CDR1 KGHDR and CDR2 SFDVKD. The V gene lost 5 bases and the J gene lost 3 bases, with 9 bases spanning the gap. The CDR3 consists of 13 residues. In DNA form, the CDR3 reads TGTGCCACCAGTGCTAGGGGTTACACTGAAGCTTTCTTT. It yields the protein CATSARGYTEAFF.

The genes are TRBV4-3 and TRBJ2-2, with D maybe TRBD2 (6 bases). With 1 base removed from V and 4 bases from J, the gap between germline ends came to 19 bases. The CDR3 runs to 18 residues. In germline, CDR1 is LGHNA, CDR2 YSLEER. CDR3 sequence: CASSQVTSQRVCTGELFF. The DNA for the CDR3 is TGCGCCAGCAGCCAAGTCACATCCCAGCGGGTTTGCACCGGGGAGCTGTTTTTT.

V usage is TRBV28 and J usage is TRBJ2-6, with D perhaps assigned TRBD1 or TRBD2 (5 bases each). The CDR3 extends over 19 amino acids. Germline V gene data show CDR1 as MDHEN and CDR2 as SYDVKM. V lost 8 bases to trimming and J lost 0 bases, with 23 bases between them. This CDR3 reads CASRDEGLGSDSGANVLTF. For the CDR3, the DNA is TGTGCCAGCCGGGACGAGGGGTTGGGGTCCGACTCTGGGGCCAACGTCCTGACTTTC.

V usage is TRBV19 and J usage is TRBJ2-1, with TRBD2 identical over 10 bases. Germline V gene sequence: CDR1 LNHDA, CDR2 SQIVND (reference sequence). The V segment lost 7 bases and the J segment 7 bases; nucleotides outside the gene matches: 10. This CDR3 spans 15 amino acids. In DNA form, the CDR3 reads TGTGCCAGTACCTCCGTGGCTAGCGGGAGAAATGAGCAGTTCTTC. Translating gives CASTSVASGRNEQFF.

The genes are TRBV14 and TRBJ1-1, with D possibly being TRBD1 (6 bases). V gave up 1 base and J gave up 8 bases, with 17 bases separating them. The CDR3 is made up of 15 amino acids. In germline, CDR1 is SGHDN, CDR2 FVKESK. CDR3 nucleotides: TGTGCCAGCAGCCAAGGCCCGGGACACTGGAAGGAAGCTTTCTTT. It yields the protein CASSQGPGHWKEAFF.

J is TRBJ1-4 and V is TRBV18, with unresolved D. CDR1 KGHSH and CDR2 LQKENI come from the germline V gene. V shed 6 bases and J shed 4 bases, with 9 bases lying between them. This CDR3 is built from 13 residues. This chain's CDR3 is CASSRALNEKLFF. CDR3 nucleotide sequence: TGTGCCAGCTCCCGAGCCCTTAATGAAAAACTGTTTTTT. Combining the CDR3 with reference TRBV18 and TRBJ1-4 gives the whole variable domain NAGVMQNPRHLVRRRGQEARLRCSPMKGHSHVYWYRQLPEEGLKFMVYLQKENIIDESGMPKERFSAEFPKEGPSILRIQQVVRGDSAAYFCASSRALNEKLFFGSGTQLSVL.

The rearrangement links TRBV5-1 to TRBJ1-2; D unresolved. The ends were cut back, 0 bases at V and 3 bases at J, with 9 bases in the middle. CDR1 SGHRS and CDR2 YFSETQ come from the germline V gene. The CDR3 sequence is 14 residues long. For the CDR3, the DNA is TGCGCCAGCAGCTTGGAACCGGGAGACTATGGCTACACCTTC. Protein sequence: CASSLEPGDYGYTF.

This clone has a single count. The chain joins TRBV6-5 to TRBJ2-7; D unclear. CDR3 length: 15 residues. V was pared by 6 bases and J by 4 bases, with 19 bases between. Germline assignment: CDR1 MNHEY and CDR2 SVGAGI. This chain's CDR3 is CASRPEAGSGYEQYF. CDR3 in DNA: TGTGCCAGCAGACCTGAGGCAGGATCCGGATACGAGCAGTACTTC.

The chain employs TRBV11-2 and TRBJ1-1, with D tentatively TRBD1 (5 bases). The V gene lost 6 bases and the J gene lost 5 bases, with 16 bases spanning the gap. In germline, CDR1 is SGHAT, CDR2 FQNNGV. This CDR3 contains 14 residues. CDR3 sequence reads: CASSPSGGATEAFF. The CDR3 coding sequence is TGTGCCAGCAGTCCATCGGGAGGGGCGACTGAAGCTTTCTTT.

This CDR3 reads CASSLEQVFTDTQYF. The DNA of the CDR3 is TGTGCCAGCAGCTTGGAACAGGTCTTCACAGATACGCAGTATTTT. This rearrangement joins TRBV5-5 to TRBJ2-3; D possibly corresponds to TRBD1 (5 bases). CDR1 is SGHKS and CDR2 is YYEKEE in the germline V gene (reference sequence). This CDR3 contains 15 residues. V lost 0 bases and J lost 2, with 10 bases in between.

The chain combines TRBV21-1 with TRBJ2-5; the listed D gene, TRBD2, was not tested against the DNA. TRBV21-1 is marked as a pseudogene. The CDR3 totals 15 residues. CDR3 coding DNA: TGTGCCAGCAGCAAAGTAGTAGCTAGGCAAGAGACCCAGTACTTC. It is translated as CASSKVVARQETQYF.

The CDR3 region is CASSEGGPLKNIQYF. The DNA of the CDR3 is TGTGCCAGCAGTGAAGGGGGGCCCCTTAAAAACATTCAGTACTTC. V is TRBV2 and J is TRBJ2-4; D perhaps matches TRBD1 (6 bases). This CDR3 has 15 amino acids. CDR1 and CDR2 from the germline V gene are SNHLY and FYNNEI. V was trimmed by 1 base and J by 4 bases, leaving 11 bases between them.

The chain joins TRBV6-1 to TRBJ2-2; possibly TRBD1 for D (5 bases). The CDR3 is 15 residues long. Trimming removed 2 bases from V and 2 bases from J, with 9 bases in between. Per the germline V gene, CDR1 is MNHNS and CDR2 is SASEGT. CDR3 amino acids: CASSEIRGNTGELFF. Written as DNA, the CDR3 is TGTGCCAGCAGTGAAATTAGGGGAAACACCGGGGAGCTGTTTTTT.

This clone appeared a single time. CDR3 residues: CASRPDGGRTEAFF. CDR3 coding DNA: TGTGCCAGTCGGCCGGACGGAGGTAGGACTGAAGCTTTCTTT. The V gene is TRBV19, the J gene TRBJ1-1, with D unresolved. CDR1 is LNHDA, CDR2 SQIVND, per germline (reference sequence). The CDR3 runs 14 residues. Trimming removed 8 bases from V and 5 bases from J, with 18 bases in between.

This rearrangement joins TRBV6-2 or TRBV6-3 to TRBJ2-3; D perhaps matches TRBD2 (6 bases). Germline values: CDR1 MNHEY, CDR2 SVGEGT. The CDR3 contains 14 residues. The germline V and J ends were trimmed by 6 bases and 1 base, with 11 bases remaining between them. The CDR3 region is CASSDPSGTDTQYF. The CDR3 DNA is TGTGCCAGCAGCGATCCTAGCGGCACAGATACGCAGTATTTT.

This clone was seen only a few times. This sequence joins TRBV23-1 and TRBJ2-6, with TRBD2 as a possible D gene (7 bases). TRBV23-1 is filed as an ORF, its function uncertain. This CDR3 is 20 amino acids long. V gave up 6 bases and J gave up 1 base, with 25 bases separating them. CDR3 DNA sequence: TGCGCCAGCAGCCCAGCTTCGGGGGGCATCTTAGAATCTGGGGCCAACGTCCTGACTTTC. Residues: CASSPASGGILESGANVLTF.

J is TRBJ1-1 and V is TRBV6-5, with D possibly being TRBD1 (6 bases). Germline lookup yields CDR1 MNHEY and CDR2 SVGAGI. Trimming left V 0 bases short and J 1 base short, with 9 bases between. The CDR3 covers 15 residues. The CDR3 region is CASSYSTGSNTEAFF. CDR3 DNA sequence: TGTGCCAGCAGTTACTCCACAGGGTCGAACACTGAAGCTTTCTTT.

The gene calls are TRBV19 and TRBJ2-1; 9 bases agree with TRBD2. V was pared by 5 bases and J by 7 bases, with 6 bases of the junction left unmatched. The CDR3 contains 14 residues. Germline lookup yields CDR1 LNHDA and CDR2 SQIVND (reference sequence). CDR3 loop: CASSPLAGLNEQFF. In nucleotides, the CDR3 is TGTGCCAGTAGTCCCCTAGCGGGATTGAATGAGCAGTTCTTC.

The V gene is TRBV7-2, the J gene TRBJ1-2; maybe TRBD1 (6 bases). The V end was cut by 4 bases, the J end by 2 bases, with 17 bases between. Germline lookup yields CDR1 SGHTA and CDR2 FQGNSA. The CDR3 runs 16 residues. The DNA for the CDR3 is TGTGCCAGCAGCTCACGTAGACGACAGGCAAACTATGGCTACACCTTC. This sequence encodes CASSSRRRQANYGYTF.

The table lists this clone with a count of one. The CDR3 DNA is TGTGCCAGCAGGTTAACGGGACAGGGCCCCGGGGCCACTGAAGCTTTCTTT. Protein: CASRLTGQGPGATEAFF. This chain links TRBV7-2 with TRBJ1-1, with TRBD1 identical over 9 bases. Germline V gene lookup returns CDR1 SGHTA and CDR2 FQGNSA. V was pared by 6 bases and J by 4 bases, with 15 bases of the junction left unmatched. The CDR3 sequence is 17 residues long.